This T cell receptor beta chain originates from a study of T cells in Graves' hyperthyroidism and ophthalmopathy. This CDR3 contains 13 residues. V lost 1 base, J lost 5 bases, and 8 bases lay in between. Germline CDR1 reads KGHSH; CDR2 reads LQKENI. About this clonotype itself: Its specificity is not known.

Study results and limitations: By a 13 V-J model, ophthalmopathy was set apart from stable hyperthyroidism.

TCR beta CDR3 regions were amplified from RNA transcripts. A set of HTBI primers served as the primers for a first-round RT-PCR of the TCR CDR3. TCRdb re-called the multiplex PCR reads through MiXCR, storing one row per CDR3 protein. The sample holds more than 450,000 distinct CDR3 sequences, around 20% seen once. The sequence was collected from a man in his forties with Graves' ophthalmopathy. This sequence joins TRBV18 and TRBJ1-1, with D hard to call. Sequenced input: blood. This chain's CDR3 is CASSPQGRTEAFF. CDR3 coding DNA: TGTGCCAGCTCACCACAGGGCAGGACTGAAGCTTTCTTT.